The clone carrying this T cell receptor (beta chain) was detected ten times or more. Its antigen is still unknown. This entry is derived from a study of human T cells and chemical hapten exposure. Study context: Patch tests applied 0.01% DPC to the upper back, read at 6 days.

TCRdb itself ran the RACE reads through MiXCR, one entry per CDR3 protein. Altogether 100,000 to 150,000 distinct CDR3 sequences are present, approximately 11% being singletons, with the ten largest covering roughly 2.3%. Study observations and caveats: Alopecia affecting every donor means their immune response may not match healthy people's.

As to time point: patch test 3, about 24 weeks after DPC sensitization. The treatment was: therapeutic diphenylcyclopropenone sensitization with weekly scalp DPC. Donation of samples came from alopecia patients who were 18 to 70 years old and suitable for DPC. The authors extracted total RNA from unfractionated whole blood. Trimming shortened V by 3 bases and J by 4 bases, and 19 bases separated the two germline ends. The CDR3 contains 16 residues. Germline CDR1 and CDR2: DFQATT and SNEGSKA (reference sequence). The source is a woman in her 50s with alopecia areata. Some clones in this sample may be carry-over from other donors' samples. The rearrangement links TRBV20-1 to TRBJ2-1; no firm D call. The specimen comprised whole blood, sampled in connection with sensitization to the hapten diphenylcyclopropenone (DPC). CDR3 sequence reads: CSARPQVAAPYNEQFF. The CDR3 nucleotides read TGCAGTGCTAGGCCCCAGGTTGCGGCACCTTACAATGAGCAGTTCTTC.